The rows below give T cell receptor beta chains drawn from one sample of a study of T cells after somatic rescue of genetic block. Some clones are missing from TCRdb's copy, which holds only in-frame ones; the method was immunoSEQ multiplex PCR. Of 60,000 to 75,000 clones in the sample, 92% were seen once. What was sequenced was peripheral blood mononuclear cells (PBMCs). The receptors here all came from a man aged 40-49 years. Each CDR3 is given without its conserved first and last residue. D genes are given only for firm matches.

v_gene	d_gene	j_gene	CDR3aa
TRBV6-4	.	TRBJ2-2	ASSDSNRNSGELF
TRBV27	TRBD2	TRBJ2-1	ASSLWTSGSEQF
TRBV4-2	TRBD2	TRBJ2-7	ASSLRLAGAYEQY
TRBV4-1	.	TRBJ2-4	ASSQETQAKNIQY
TRBV4-1	TRBD1	TRBJ2-1	ASSQDHGRGLEQF
TRBV19	TRBD1	TRBJ1-6	ASTIRGVRGPTIPHNSPLH
TRBV4-3	.	TRBJ2-7	ASSQDSGPVVQY
TRBV2	.	TRBJ2-5	ASSERKGLVQETQY
TRBV6-5	TRBD1	TRBJ2-7	ASTRDRGAYEQY
TRBV29-1	.	TRBJ1-5	SALTGNQPQH
TRBV6-1	.	TRBJ2-6	ASSPPSGANVLT